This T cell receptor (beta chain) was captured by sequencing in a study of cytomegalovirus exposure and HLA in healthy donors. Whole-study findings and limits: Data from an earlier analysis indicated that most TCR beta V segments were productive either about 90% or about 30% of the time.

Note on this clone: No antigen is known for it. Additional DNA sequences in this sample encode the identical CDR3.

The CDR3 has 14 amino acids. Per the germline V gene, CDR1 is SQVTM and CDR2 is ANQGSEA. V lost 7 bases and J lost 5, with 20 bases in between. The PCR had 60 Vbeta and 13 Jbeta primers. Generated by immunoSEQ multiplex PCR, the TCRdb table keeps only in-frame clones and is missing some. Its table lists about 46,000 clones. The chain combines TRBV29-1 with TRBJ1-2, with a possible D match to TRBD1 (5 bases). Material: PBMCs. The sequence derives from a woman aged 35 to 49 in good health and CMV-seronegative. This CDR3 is CSAGGVRGNYGYTF. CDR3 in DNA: TGCAGCGCCGGCGGTGTAAGGGGAAATTATGGCTACACCTTC.